The 30 T cell receptor beta chains reported below all come from one sample, sequenced in a study of lymphopenia after photon versus proton radiotherapy. TCRdb keeps only in-frame clones here, not all; method: immunoSEQ multiplex PCR. The table includes approximately 91,000 clones, around four fifths detected once. Sample: peripheral blood, taken from a patient treated with proton-based radiotherapy. The receptors shown here come from a man aged 55 to 70 with pancreatic cancer.

The J gene is TRBJ2-7, the V gene TRBV28, with D possibly being TRBD2 (5 bases). CDR1 MDHEN and CDR2 SYDVKM come from the germline V gene. The length of the CDR3 is 15 residues. V shed 3 bases and J shed 6 bases, with 18 bases lying between them. The CDR3 sequence: CASSFSPHRGVEQYF. Here the CDR3 DNA reads TGTGCCAGCAGTTTTTCCCCACATCGGGGTGTCGAGCAGTACTTC.

This clone was seen a handful of times. The chain is built from TRBV13 and TRBJ2-3; D is ambiguous. Looked up from germline, CDR1 is PRHDT and CDR2 is FYEKMQ (reference sequence). CDR3 length equals 15 residues. V dropped 0 bases and J dropped 0 bases, with 7 bases sitting between them. DNA for the CDR3: TGTGCCAGCAGCTTAGGACATGCTAGCACAGATACGCAGTATTTT. It translates to CASSLGHASTDTQYF. The full variable domain, completed using reference TRBV13 and TRBJ2-3, is AAGVIQSPRHLIKEKRETATLKCYPIPRHDTVYWYQQGPGQDPQFLISFYEKMQSDKGSIPDRFSAQQFSDYHSELNMSSLELGDSALYFCASSLGHASTDTQYFGPGTRLTVL.

This clone was counted a few times. V usage is TRBV10-3 and J usage is TRBJ2-7; D gene ambiguous. The V gene lost 6 bases and the J gene lost 0 bases, with 6 bases spanning the gap. Germline V gene lookup returns CDR1 ENHRY and CDR2 SYGVKD. This CDR3 region has 12 residues. This CDR3 reads CAIRGSSYEQYF. The CDR3 DNA reads as TGTGCCATCAGGGGTAGCTCCTACGAGCAGTACTTC.

This clone was observed a single time. This chain links TRBV18 with TRBJ2-1; D may be TRBD2 (5 bases). CDR3 length: 14 amino acids. Trimming pared 6 bases from V and 0 bases from J, leaving 9 bases between. Germline V gene sequence: CDR1 KGHSH, CDR2 LQKENI. The CDR3: CASSLRDSYNEQFF. For the CDR3, the DNA is TGTGCCAGCTCCCTACGGGACTCCTACAATGAGCAGTTCTTC. The full variable domain, completed using reference TRBV18 and TRBJ2-1, is NAGVMQNPRHLVRRRGQEARLRCSPMKGHSHVYWYRQLPEEGLKFMVYLQKENIIDESGMPKERFSAEFPKEGPSILRIQQVVRGDSAAYFCASSLRDSYNEQFFGPGTRLTVL.

This clone has just one count. Other nucleotide sequences from this sample produce the same CDR3. V usage is TRBV6-6 and J usage is TRBJ1-4; D uncertain. Germline V gives CDR1 MNHNY, CDR2 SVGAGI (reference sequence). Deletions cut 6 bases from V and 8 bases from J, with 7 bases between. This CDR3 is 11 amino acids long. In nucleotides, the CDR3 is TGTGCCAGCAGGGGAGGAGAAAAACTGTTTTTT. It codes for CASRGGEKLFF.

The V and J genes are TRBV5-6 and TRBJ2-1; 8 positions agree with TRBD2. Per the germline V gene, CDR1 is SGHDT and CDR2 is YYEEEE. The junction had 8 bases not matched to a gene; V was cut back by 1 base and J by 5 bases. The CDR3 loop spans 16 amino acids. CDR3 region: CASSLTGGPRDNEQFF. In DNA, the CDR3 is TGTGCCAGCAGCTTGACGGGAGGGCCGAGGGACAATGAGCAGTTCTTC.

The chain carries TRBV10-2 and TRBJ2-7; 7 nucleotides align to TRBD1. V was clipped by 4 bases and J by 4 bases; unmatched bases: 10. Germline V gene lookup returns CDR1 WSHSY and CDR2 SAAADI. CDR3 length: 15 residues. CDR3: CASSASGTASYEQYF. CDR3 in DNA: TGCGCCAGCAGTGCCTCCGGGACAGCCTCTTACGAGCAGTACTTC.

This clone came up a few times. V gene TRBV4-3 combines with J gene TRBJ2-7, with D hard to call. Germline V gene data show CDR1 as LGHNA and CDR2 as YSLEER. Trimming cost V 1 base and J 2 bases, with 12 bases left between them. There are 15 residues in the CDR3. In DNA, the CDR3 is TGCGCCAGCAGCCAAGGTTCACACTCGACCTACGAGCAGTACTTC. Translating gives CASSQGSHSTYEQYF.

This chain joins TRBV28 and TRBJ2-7; weak D call: TRBD1 (6 bases). CDR1 MDHEN and CDR2 SYDVKM come from the germline V gene. V lost 5 bases and J 6 bases, leaving 11 bases between the germline ends. CDR3 length: 12 amino acids. The CDR3 here is CASSLPRGEQYF. The CDR3 nucleotides read TGTGCCAGCAGTCTACCCAGGGGCGAGCAGTACTTC. Full variable domain (missing parts from reference TRBV28 and TRBJ2-7): DVKVTQSSRYLVKRTGEKVFLECVQDMDHENMFWYRQDPGLGLRLIYFSYDVKMKEKGDIPEGYSVSREKKERFSLILESASTNQTSMYLCASSLPRGEQYFGPGTRLTVT.

The CDR3 sequence is CASSREWLAGYQGNNEQFF. CDR3 DNA: TGTGCCAGCAGCCGAGAATGGCTAGCGGGATACCAGGGGAACAATGAGCAGTTCTTC. The chain is built from TRBV28 and TRBJ2-1, with 9 bases that match TRBD2. CDR1 and CDR2 (germline): MDHEN, SYDVKM. The CDR3 is made up of 19 amino acids. The J segment lost 5 bases and the V segment lost 6 bases, leaving 20 bases of the junction unmatched.

J is TRBJ1-5 and V is TRBV19; 8 bases fit TRBD1. Germline loops: CDR1 LNHDA, CDR2 SQIVND (reference sequence). V trimming: 5 bases; J trimming: 2 bases; junction bases outside the gene matches: 11. CDR3 length equals 17 residues. The CDR3 region has the DNA TGTGCCAGTAGTTCTAATTCAGGGGGCTTGGGCAATCAGCCCCAGCATTTT. This translates into CASSSNSGGLGNQPQHF.

The J gene is TRBJ1-2, the V gene TRBV29-1; D ambiguous. Trimming shortened V by 6 bases and J by 8 bases, and 16 bases separated the two germline ends. There are 12 residues in the CDR3. CDR1 and CDR2 from the germline V gene are SQVTM and ANQGSEA. CDR3 nucleotides: TGCAGCGTGGTCCCCTTCGGGCGAGGCTACACCTTC. It is translated as CSVVPFGRGYTF.

The V and J genes are TRBV28 and TRBJ1-1; a possible D gene is TRBD1 (6 bases). From germline, CDR1 is MDHEN and CDR2 SYDVKM. This CDR3 has 14 residues. The V end was cut by 2 bases, the J end by 6 bases, with 13 bases between. The CDR3 reads CASSLPGDGAEAFF. The CDR3, as DNA: TGTGCCAGCAGTTTACCAGGGGATGGGGCTGAAGCTTTCTTT. Full variable domain (rest looked up from reference TRBV28 and TRBJ1-1): DVKVTQSSRYLVKRTGEKVFLECVQDMDHENMFWYRQDPGLGLRLIYFSYDVKMKEKGDIPEGYSVSREKKERFSLILESASTNQTSMYLCASSLPGDGAEAFFGQGTRLTVV.

J is TRBJ2-7 and V is TRBV27; 11 nucleotides match TRBD2. V shed 5 bases and J 0 bases; nucleotides not matched to a gene: 6. Per germline, CDR1 MNHEY and CDR2 SMNVEV (reference sequence). The CDR3 consists of 16 residues. This CDR3 reads CASSPSGRTPSYEQYF. CDR3 bases: TGTGCCAGCAGTCCTAGCGGGAGGACACCCTCCTACGAGCAGTACTTC.

This chain joins TRBV10-1 and TRBJ2-1; D possibly corresponds to TRBD2 (5 bases). CDR1 is WNHNN and CDR2 is SYGVQD in the germline V gene (reference sequence). The CDR3 has 13 amino acids. The V end lost 6 bases, the J end lost 6 bases, and 12 bases lay between the germline ends. CDR3 bases: TGCGCCAGCAGGGGTGAGGGTTTCAATGAGCAGTTCTTC. This sequence encodes CASRGEGFNEQFF.

The chain carries TRBV18 and TRBJ1-2; D not resolved. CDR1 KGHSH and CDR2 LQKENI come from the germline V gene. The CDR3 runs 14 residues. Trimming took 1 base from V and 0 from J, leaving 6 bases between them. CDR3 residues: CASSPLATNYGYTF. Written as DNA, the CDR3 is TGTGCCAGCTCACCACTAGCGACTAACTATGGCTACACCTTC.

V is TRBV28 and J is TRBJ1-1; D possibly corresponds to TRBD1 (6 bases). V shed 4 bases and J shed 5 bases, with 14 bases lying between them. The CDR3 spans 14 residues. Germline lookup yields CDR1 MDHEN and CDR2 SYDVKM. CDR3 in amino acids: CASSSEGGRTEAFF. DNA for the CDR3: TGTGCCAGCAGTTCTGAGGGGGGGCGGACTGAAGCTTTCTTT.

V is TRBV4-1 and J is TRBJ1-5; D ambiguous. The germline V and J ends were trimmed by 4 bases and 4 bases, with 17 bases remaining between them. Germline CDR1 MGHRA, CDR2 YSYEKL. There are 16 residues in the CDR3. The DNA of the CDR3 is TGCGCCAGCAGCCCCCCGACCAAACCCGTGAATCAGCCCCAGCATTTT. Protein product: CASSPPTKPVNQPQHF.

The V call is TRBV6-5, the J call TRBJ1-3; D unresolved. The CDR3 has 14 amino acids. The germline CDR1 and CDR2 sequences are MNHEY and SVGAGI. V lost 2 bases and J 3 bases, leaving 8 bases between the germline ends. The CDR3 sequence is CASSYIRNGNTIYF. Written as DNA, the CDR3 is TGTGCCAGCAGTTACATCAGGAATGGAAACACCATATATTTT.

The rearrangement joins TRBV19 to TRBJ2-5, with D possibly TRBD2 on 6 matching bases. The CDR3 consists of 14 residues. Trimming removed 3 bases at V and 5 bases at J, with 13 bases between. Germline-derived CDR1 and CDR2 are LNHDA and SQIVND (reference sequence). CDR3 sequence: CASSIGGIVETQYF. CDR3 DNA: TGTGCCAGTAGTATCGGAGGGATAGTTGAGACCCAGTACTTC.

The rearrangement uses TRBV4-1 and TRBJ2-7, with a possible D match to TRBD1 (6 bases). The ends were cut back, 4 bases at V and 4 bases at J, with 17 bases in the middle. From germline, CDR1 is MGHRA and CDR2 YSYEKL. The length of the CDR3 is 15 residues. CDR3 protein: CASSPAGTRGYEQYF. CDR3 coding DNA: TGCGCCAGCAGCCCTGCCGGGACCAGGGGTTACGAGCAGTACTTC.

V usage is TRBV7-2 and J usage is TRBJ2-3; TRBD1 matches 12 bases. The trim removed 4 bases at V and 1 base at J, leaving 3 bases unmatched. CDR3 size: 16 residues. CDR1 is SGHTA and CDR2 is FQGNSA in the germline V gene. The CDR3 here is CASSSGQGAGTDTQYF. Here the CDR3 DNA reads TGTGCCAGCAGCTCGGGACAGGGGGCGGGCACAGATACGCAGTATTTT.

The chain has TRBV29-1 and TRBJ2-5, with D perhaps matching TRBD2 (5 bases). CDR1 is SQVTM, CDR2 ANQGSEA, per germline. The CDR3 runs to 10 residues. V was cut by 6 bases and J by 10 bases, with 12 bases left in between. The CDR3 DNA reads TGCAGCGTGGAAAGCGGAGGCCAGTACTTC. Its protein product is CSVESGGQYF.

The CDR3 DNA sequence: TGTGCCAGCAGCGTAGGGACAGGGAAATACGAGCAGTACTTC. As protein: CASSVGTGKYEQYF. This chain links TRBV9 with TRBJ2-7; 8 bases agree with TRBD1. The ends lost 0 bases at V and 4 bases at J; junction bases unmatched: 3. Per the germline V gene, CDR1 is SGDLS and CDR2 is YYNGEE. There are 14 residues in the CDR3.

CDR3 DNA sequence: TGTGCCAGCAGCTCTAGGACGAATACCTACAATGAGCAGTTCTTC. This codes for CASSSRTNTYNEQFF. The rearrangement joins TRBV7-2 to TRBJ2-1; D remains ambiguous. Trimming shortened V by 4 bases and J by 2 bases, and 12 bases separated the two germline ends. Germline V CDR1 and CDR2: SGHTA, FQGNSA. The CDR3 runs to 15 residues.

The rearrangement links TRBV28 to TRBJ1-1, with 8 bases matching TRBD1. The ends lost 5 bases at V and 11 bases at J; junction bases unmatched: 16. From germline, CDR1 is MDHEN and CDR2 SYDVKM. The CDR3 spans 15 residues. CDR3 coding DNA: TGTGCCAGCAGTCCTACCCAGGGGGCGCGCCTTCCTGCTTTCTTT. Protein: CASSPTQGARLPAFF.

This chain links TRBV7-2 with TRBJ2-7; TRBD1 agrees at 10 bases. Per germline, CDR1 SGHTA and CDR2 FQGNSA. The ends lost 1 base at V and 4 bases at J; junction bases unmatched: 7. The length of the CDR3 is 16 residues. CDR3 sequence reads: CASSLGGQGRGYEQYF. The CDR3 DNA follows: TGTGCCAGCAGCTTAGGGGGACAGGGGCGAGGTTACGAGCAGTACTTC.

The chain combines TRBV5-1 with TRBJ2-2; the match to TRBD2 covers 14 bases. Germline V gene lookup returns CDR1 SGHRS and CDR2 YFSETQ. V lost 3 bases and J lost 5; bases outside the gene matches: 6. The CDR3 loop spans 17 amino acids. This CDR3 is CASSSGLAGVSTGELFF. CDR3 DNA sequence: TGCGCCAGCAGCTCGGGACTAGCGGGAGTTTCGACCGGGGAGCTGTTTTTT.

CDR3 nucleotide sequence: TGTGCCTGGAGCCTGGGAGGAATGAGGACCGGGGAGCTGTTTTTT. This encodes CAWSLGGMRTGELFF. The chain couples TRBV30 to TRBJ2-2; the D gene is possibly TRBD2 (6 bases). CDR1 and CDR2 from the germline V gene are GTSNPN and SVGIG (reference sequence). CDR3 length: 15 residues. V was trimmed by 3 bases and J by 5 bases, leaving 16 bases between them.

The V call is TRBV19, the J call TRBJ1-2; D possibly corresponds to TRBD1 (5 bases). In germline, CDR1 is LNHDA, CDR2 SQIVND (reference sequence). The CDR3 covers 16 residues. The V end lost 4 bases, the J end lost 1 base, and 16 bases lay between the germline ends. CDR3 bases: TGTGCCAGTAGTACTAAACCGGGACGGATTAACTATGGCTACACCTTC. Translation gives CASSTKPGRINYGYTF.